The sequence of this TCR beta chain was determined in a study of T cells in Graves' hyperthyroidism and ophthalmopathy. Study-wide context: Blood was drawn when the patient was first diagnosed and still untreated.

RNA transcripts were the template for amplifying TCR beta CDR3 regions. When the TCR CDR3 underwent first-round RT-PCR, the HTBI primer set was used. TCRdb recomputed calls from the multiplex PCR reads with MiXCR, one row per CDR3 protein. The sample has 480,000 or so distinct CDR3 sequences, about 15% seen once. Researchers barred patients who had uncontrolled infection, other autoimmune disease, pregnancy or lactation. The sample holds many counts of this clonotype. The antigen is undetermined. Germline CDR1 is MNHNS and CDR2 is SASEGT. Trimming cost V 6 bases and J 3 bases; bases outside gene matches: 17. This CDR3 spans 18 amino acids. The study, taken as a whole, reports: Most expanded thyroid clonotypes above 0.001 also appeared in blood. Ophthalmopathy and stable hyperthyroidism were told apart by a 13 V-J model.

The chain has TRBV6-1 and TRBJ2-3, with 8 bases that match TRBD2. The clonotype comes from a woman aged 18-35 years with Graves' hyperthyroidism. Sample: blood. The CDR3, as DNA: TGTGCCAGCAGCATTATACCGAGCGGGAGAGGGGTGACAGATACGCAGTATTTT. This translates into CASSIIPSGRGVTDTQYF.